The rows below give T cell receptor beta chains drawn from one sample of a study of cytomegalovirus exposure and HLA in healthy donors. The repertoire was sequenced with immunoSEQ multiplex PCR; TCRdb's copy has only in-frame clones and lacks some. The sample includes around 120,000 clones, about 80% seen only once; the top ten take 0.95% to 1.5%. Sequencing was carried out using PBMCs. The receptors were sampled from a girl aged 2 to 9 in good health and CMV-seronegative. The CDR3 runs from the conserved cysteine through the conserved F or W. D genes are given only for firm matches. The size entry is marked missing in some rows and otherwise reads once, few, many or a size class.

j_gene: TRBJ2-7
v_gene: TRBV7-9
len: 13
d_gene: .
abundance: .
CDR3aa: CASSSTASYEQYF
CDR3nt: TGTGCCAGCAGCTCGACAGCTTCCTACGAGCAGTACTTC

j_gene: TRBJ2-3
v_gene: TRBV7-3
len: 14
d_gene: .
abundance: .
CDR3aa: CASSLQGLTDTQYF
CDR3nt: TGTGCCAGCAGCTTACAGGGGTTGACGGATACGCAGTATTTT

j_gene: TRBJ1-1
v_gene: TRBV5-6
len: 13
d_gene: TRBD1
abundance: .
CDR3aa: CASTPGGWAEAFF
CDR3nt: TGTGCCAGCACCCCAGGGGGTTGGGCTGAAGCTTTCTTT

j_gene: TRBJ2-7
v_gene: TRBV28
len: 14
d_gene: .
abundance: once
CDR3aa: CASSPPRGRYEQYF
CDR3nt: TGTGCCAGCAGTCCCCCCCGGGGGAGATACGAGCAGTACTTC

j_gene: TRBJ2-7
v_gene: TRBV9
len: 15
d_gene: TRBD2
abundance: once
CDR3aa: CASSTFAGGAYEQYF
CDR3nt: TGTGCCAGCAGCACTTTTGCGGGGGGCGCCTACGAGCAGTACTTC

j_gene: TRBJ2-2
v_gene: TRBV7-9
len: 16
d_gene: TRBD1
abundance: .
CDR3aa: CASSPIGTALTGELFF
CDR3nt: TGTGCCAGCAGCCCCATTGGGACAGCCCTGACCGGGGAGCTGTTTTTT

j_gene: TRBJ1-1
v_gene: TRBV29-1
len: 10
d_gene: .
abundance: .
CDR3aa: CSVLNTEAFF
CDR3nt: TGCAGCGTCCTAAACACTGAAGCTTTCTTT

j_gene: TRBJ2-4
v_gene: TRBV6-6
len: 16
d_gene: .
abundance: .
CDR3aa: CASSTGDGGGKNIQYF
CDR3nt: TGTGCCAGCAGTACGGGTGATGGGGGCGGCAAAAACATTCAGTACTTC

j_gene: TRBJ1-5
v_gene: TRBV7-8
len: 14
d_gene: .
abundance: .
CDR3aa: CASSLDGGSQPQHF
CDR3nt: TGTGCCAGCAGCTTAGATGGGGGCAGTCAGCCCCAGCATTTT

j_gene: TRBJ2-5
v_gene: TRBV19
len: 15
d_gene: TRBD2
abundance: .
CDR3aa: CASSIPSGGLETQYF
CDR3nt: TGTGCCAGTAGTATTCCCAGCGGGGGGCTGGAGACCCAGTACTTC

j_gene: TRBJ2-7
v_gene: TRBV6-4
len: 11
d_gene: .
abundance: few
CDR3aa: CASSDRAGQYF
CDR3nt: TGTGCCAGCAGTGATAGGGCGGGGCAGTACTTC

j_gene: TRBJ1-3
v_gene: TRBV6-1
len: 16
d_gene: .
abundance: once
CDR3aa: CASSVHRAMSGNTIYF
CDR3nt: TGTGCCAGCAGTGTCCACAGGGCGATGTCTGGAAACACCATATATTTT

j_gene: TRBJ2-1
v_gene: TRBV19
len: 16
d_gene: TRBD2
abundance: .
CDR3aa: CASSIGLAGRYNEQFF
CDR3nt: TGTGCCAGTAGTATTGGACTAGCGGGAAGATACAATGAGCAGTTCTTC

j_gene: TRBJ2-2
v_gene: TRBV30
len: 12
d_gene: TRBD2
abundance: few
CDR3aa: CAWRTSRGELFF
CDR3nt: TGTGCCTGGAGGACTAGCCGCGGGGAGCTGTTTTTT

j_gene: TRBJ2-1
v_gene: TRBV27
len: 14
d_gene: TRBD2
abundance: .
CDR3aa: CASSGTSVYNEQFF
CDR3nt: TGTGCCAGCAGCGGGACTAGCGTCTACAATGAGCAGTTCTTC

j_gene: TRBJ1-5
v_gene: TRBV12-2
len: 16
d_gene: .
abundance: .
CDR3aa: CASRLTPRQSNQPQHF
CDR3nt: TGTGCAAGTCGCTTAACCCCGAGACAGAGCAATCAGCCCCAGCATTTT

j_gene: TRBJ2-3
v_gene: TRBV5-1
len: 16
d_gene: TRBD1
abundance: .
CDR3aa: CASSGDSRKSTDTQYF
CDR3nt: TGCGCCAGCAGCGGGGACAGTCGAAAGAGCACAGATACGCAGTATTTT

j_gene: TRBJ2-1
v_gene: TRBV20-1
len: 11
d_gene: .
abundance: .
CDR3aa: CSARDIDEQFF
CDR3nt: TGCAGTGCTAGAGATATCGATGAGCAGTTCTTC

j_gene: TRBJ2-5
v_gene: TRBV5-1
len: 13
d_gene: .
abundance: .
CDR3aa: CASSLGQEETQYF
CDR3nt: TGCGCCAGCAGCTTGGGACAGGAAGAGACCCAGTACTTC

j_gene: TRBJ2-5
v_gene: TRBV5-1
len: 15
d_gene: TRBD1
abundance: .
CDR3aa: CASSPDRGPKETQYF
CDR3nt: TGCGCCAGCAGCCCAGACAGGGGGCCGAAAGAGACCCAGTACTTC

j_gene: TRBJ1-2
v_gene: TRBV30
len: 12
d_gene: TRBD1
abundance: .
CDR3aa: CAWKGGVRGYTF
CDR3nt: TGTGCCTGGAAAGGGGGCGTTCGTGGCTACACCTTC

j_gene: TRBJ1-2
v_gene: TRBV29-1
len: 11
d_gene: .
abundance: .
CDR3aa: CSVAGNYGYTF
CDR3nt: TGCAGCGTTGCGGGGAACTATGGCTACACCTTC

j_gene: TRBJ1-2
v_gene: TRBV6-5
len: 13
d_gene: TRBD1
abundance: few
CDR3aa: CASSYGTGKGYTF
CDR3nt: TGTGCCAGCAGTTACGGGACAGGGAAGGGCTACACCTTC

j_gene: TRBJ2-7
v_gene: TRBV28
len: 15
d_gene: TRBD2
abundance: .
CDR3aa: CASSPGTSGVNEQYF
CDR3nt: TGTGCCAGCAGCCCCGGGACTAGCGGGGTGAACGAGCAGTACTTC

j_gene: TRBJ2-1
v_gene: TRBV2
len: 16
d_gene: TRBD2
abundance: .
CDR3aa: CASSYLETSVNNEQFF
CDR3nt: TGTGCCAGCAGTTACTTAGAGACTAGCGTGAACAATGAGCAGTTCTTC

j_gene: TRBJ2-2
v_gene: TRBV7-2
len: 18
d_gene: .
abundance: .
CDR3aa: CASSLPPLGVMNTGELFF
CDR3nt: TGTGCCAGCAGCTTACCCCCTCTAGGGGTTATGAACACCGGGGAGCTGTTTTTT

j_gene: TRBJ2-2
v_gene: TRBV5-1
len: 16
d_gene: TRBD2
abundance: .
CDR3aa: CASSLLAGRNTGELFF
CDR3nt: TGCGCCAGCAGCCTACTAGCGGGCCGGAACACCGGGGAGCTGTTTTTT

j_gene: TRBJ1-4
v_gene: TRBV9
len: 16
d_gene: TRBD1
abundance: .
CDR3aa: CASSVTGQGSNEKLFF
CDR3nt: TGTGCCAGCAGCGTCACCGGACAGGGATCTAATGAAAAACTGTTTTTT

j_gene: TRBJ1-2
v_gene: TRBV7-2
len: 15
d_gene: .
abundance: .
CDR3aa: CASSLEGYRGYGYTF
CDR3nt: TGTGCCAGCAGCTTAGAGGGGTATCGCGGCTATGGCTACACCTTC

j_gene: TRBJ1-2
v_gene: TRBV27
len: 15
d_gene: .
abundance: .
CDR3aa: CASSLGQGTNYGYTF
CDR3nt: TGTGCCAGCAGCTTGGGGCAGGGGACTAACTATGGCTACACCTTC

j_gene: TRBJ1-1
v_gene: TRBV30
len: 11
d_gene: .
abundance: few
CDR3aa: CAWRWETEAFF
CDR3nt: TGTGCCTGGAGGTGGGAGACTGAAGCTTTCTTT

j_gene: TRBJ1-3
v_gene: TRBV28
len: 14
d_gene: .
abundance: .
CDR3aa: CASSDRPSGNTIYF
CDR3nt: TGTGCCAGCTCGGACAGACCCTCTGGAAACACCATATATTTT

j_gene: TRBJ2-3
v_gene: TRBV2
len: 15
d_gene: TRBD1
abundance: .
CDR3aa: CASSGTGGATDTQYF
CDR3nt: TGTGCCAGCAGTGGGACAGGGGGCGCAACAGATACGCAGTATTTT

j_gene: TRBJ1-1
v_gene: TRBV6-6
len: 12
d_gene: .
abundance: .
CDR3aa: CASSYTDTEAFF
CDR3nt: TGTGCCAGCAGTTATACGGACACTGAAGCTTTCTTT

j_gene: TRBJ2-1
v_gene: TRBV13
len: 13
d_gene: .
abundance: .
CDR3aa: CASRTVPYNEQFF
CDR3nt: TGTGCCAGCAGGACAGTCCCCTACAATGAGCAGTTCTTC

j_gene: TRBJ1-4
v_gene: TRBV13
len: 13
d_gene: .
abundance: .
CDR3aa: CASSLGRGEKLFF
CDR3nt: TGTGCCAGCAGCTTAGGTCGAGGGGAAAAACTGTTTTTT

j_gene: TRBJ2-7
v_gene: TRBV6-1
len: 16
d_gene: TRBD2
abundance: .
CDR3aa: CASSEEGTSGSYEQYF
CDR3nt: TGTGCCAGCAGTGAGGAGGGGACTAGCGGCTCCTACGAGCAGTACTTC

j_gene: TRBJ2-7
v_gene: TRBV4-2
len: 15
d_gene: TRBD1
abundance: .
CDR3aa: CASSRDRVGLYEQYF
CDR3nt: TGTGCCAGCAGCCGGGACAGGGTTGGGCTCTACGAGCAGTACTTC

j_gene: TRBJ2-7
v_gene: TRBV7-2
len: 17
d_gene: .
abundance: .
CDR3aa: CASSFRGNLALAYEQYF
CDR3nt: TGTGCCAGCAGCTTTCGGGGGAATCTAGCGCTGGCCTACGAGCAGTACTTC